This passage covers 2 T cell receptor beta chains from one sample sequenced in a study of monozygotic twins with inflammatory bowel disease. TCRdb re-called the 5' RACE reads and gives one entry per CDR3 protein, without DNA. Its table records roughly 90,000 distinct CDR3 sequences. The sequenced sample consisted of blood. The receptor source for this set is a human donor with ulcerative colitis or Crohn's disease, or a healthy co-twin of an affected twin (not recorded which).

This chain uses TRBV13 with TRBJ1-4. This CDR3 has 15 residues. The germline V gene encodes CDR1 PRHDT and CDR2 FYEKMQ (reference sequence). The CDR3 sequence: CASSLGGTGREKLFF. Together with reference TRBV13 and TRBJ1-4, the CDR3 gives the full variable domain: AAGVIQSPRHLIKEKRETATLKCYPIPRHDTVYWYQQGPGQDPQFLISFYEKMQSDKGSIPDRFSAQQFSDYHSELNMSSLELGDSALYFCASSLGGTGREKLFFGSGTQLSVL.

The V and J genes are TRBV15 and TRBJ2-6. The CDR3 runs to 16 residues. Per germline, CDR1 LNHNV and CDR2 YYDKDF (reference sequence). The CDR3 spells CATSRDFTSGANVLTF. The variable domain in full, completed from reference TRBV15 and TRBJ2-6, reads DAMVIQNPRYQVTQFGKPVTLSCSQTLNHNVMYWYQQKSSQAPKLLFHYYDKDFNNEADTPDNFQSRRPNTSFCFLDIRSPGLGDTAMYLCATSRDFTSGANVLTFGAGSRLTVL.